Below, 26 T cell receptor beta chains from the same sample are listed, as sequenced in a study of blood T cell repertoires in COVID-19. Only in-frame clones appear in the TCRdb table, and some are missing; sequencing was by immunoSEQ multiplex PCR. This sample has roughly 110,000 clones, with roughly 80% found just once. The sample was peripheral blood. The receptors derive from a man in his 70s with acute or convalescent COVID-19.

The rearrangement uses TRBV19 and TRBJ2-2; maybe TRBD1 (5 bases). V was trimmed by 7 bases and J by 2 bases, leaving 14 bases between them. The CDR3 runs 15 residues. CDR1 and CDR2 from the germline V gene are LNHDA and SQIVND (reference sequence). CDR3 nucleotide sequence: TGTGCCAGTACCCCCTGGACAACAAACACCGGGGAGCTGTTTTTT. Encoded protein: CASTPWTTNTGELFF.

The chain combines TRBV28 with TRBJ2-7, with D perhaps matching TRBD1 (6 bases). Trimming cost V 1 base and J 5 bases, with 15 bases left between them. Looked up from germline, CDR1 is MDHEN and CDR2 is SYDVKM. The CDR3 is 15 amino acids. The CDR3, as DNA: TGTGCCAGCAGTTTATCAGGCAGGGGAGTCCACGAGCAGTACTTC. Amino acid sequence: CASSLSGRGVHEQYF.

This chain links TRBV29-1 with TRBJ1-5, with D hard to call. Germline V gene lookup returns CDR1 SQVTM and CDR2 ANQGSEA. V dropped 7 bases and J dropped 1 base, with 17 bases sitting between them. CDR3 length: 15 amino acids. The DNA of the CDR3 is TGCAGCGAGCCAATCGTCGCCCGCAGCAATCAGCCCCAGCATTTT. It codes for CSEPIVARSNQPQHF.

V gene TRBV6-2 or TRBV6-3 combines with J gene TRBJ2-3; a weak D match, TRBD1 (6 bases). V lost 0 bases to trimming and J lost 7 bases, with 14 bases between them. Per germline, CDR1 MNHEY and CDR2 SVGEGT. The CDR3 is 15 amino acids. CDR3 bases: TGTGCCAGCAGTTACTCGTCATGGGACATTAATACGCAGTATTTT. It translates to CASSYSSWDINTQYF.

The rearrangement links TRBV5-1 to TRBJ2-2; TRBD2 agrees at 8 bases. Germline assignment: CDR1 SGHRS and CDR2 YFSETQ. The CDR3 totals 15 residues. J was trimmed by 6 bases and V by 0 bases; bases with no gene match: 4. The CDR3 protein is CASSLVAGGAGELFF. CDR3 nucleotide sequence: TGCGCCAGCAGCTTGGTGGCGGGAGGAGCCGGGGAGCTGTTTTTT.

The genes are TRBV6-5 and TRBJ2-2, with 9 positions matching TRBD1. The CDR3 is made up of 15 amino acids. V lost 8 bases and J lost 6; bases outside the gene matches: 10. Germline V CDR1 and CDR2: MNHEY, SVGAGI. The CDR3 loop is CASYPGQGRPGELFF. Here the CDR3 DNA reads TGTGCCAGCTATCCGGGACAGGGCCGTCCCGGGGAGCTGTTTTTT.

The chain uses TRBV30 and TRBJ2-4; 8 bases are shared with TRBD1. CDR3 size: 17 residues. Germline V gene data show CDR1 as GTSNPN and CDR2 as SVGIG (reference sequence). Trimming cost V 0 bases and J 4 bases; bases outside gene matches: 11. The CDR3, as DNA: TGTGCCTGGAGTGTAGGGTCAGGGGGCGGAGGGAAAAACATTCAGTACTTC. This translates into CAWSVGSGGGGKNIQYF.

The chain joins TRBV5-6 to TRBJ1-3, with no clear D. The CDR3 is made up of 12 amino acids. Per germline, CDR1 SGHDT and CDR2 YYEEEE. Trimming pared 2 bases from V and 2 bases from J, leaving 2 bases between. CDR3 protein: CASSFTGNTIYF. The CDR3 DNA is TGTGCCAGCAGCTTTACTGGAAACACCATATATTTT.

The chain links TRBV4-1 to TRBJ2-5; weak D call: TRBD1 (6 bases). Germline V gene lookup returns CDR1 MGHRA and CDR2 YSYEKL. The CDR3 covers 16 residues. Trimming stripped 4 bases from V and 2 bases from J, with 17 bases between. The CDR3 coding sequence is TGCGCCAGCAGCCCTTCCGGTGACAGGAGACAAGAGACCCAGTACTTC. Translation gives CASSPSGDRRQETQYF.

This chain uses TRBV29-1 with TRBJ1-1, with D possibly matching TRBD1 (5 bases). Germline loops: CDR1 SQVTM, CDR2 ANQGSEA. The CDR3 is 12 amino acids. V was pared by 6 bases and J by 3 bases, with 11 bases between. CDR3 coding DNA: TGCAGCGTCAAGGGGTATGACACTGAAGCTTTCTTT. Its protein product is CSVKGYDTEAFF.

This clone was counted once. This chain links TRBV7-9 with TRBJ2-1; 9 nucleotides align to TRBD2. This CDR3 spans 15 amino acids. With 1 base clipped from V and 10 bases from J, the junction kept 8 bases outside the gene matches. Germline V gives CDR1 SEHNR, CDR2 FQNEAQ (reference sequence). CDR3 sequence: CASSLDGGRAEEQFF. As DNA, the CDR3 is TGTGCCAGCAGCTTAGATGGCGGGAGGGCCGAAGAGCAGTTCTTC.

The gene calls are TRBV28 and TRBJ1-5; D possibly corresponds to TRBD1 (6 bases). V lost 8 bases to trimming and J lost 2 bases, with 13 bases between them. In germline, CDR1 is MDHEN, CDR2 SYDVKM. This CDR3 contains 14 residues. CDR3 amino acids: CASSPAGGNQPQHF. CDR3 nucleotide sequence: TGTGCCAGCTCCCCCGCAGGGGGCAATCAGCCCCAGCATTTT. Combining the CDR3 with reference TRBV28 and TRBJ1-5 gives the whole variable domain DVKVTQSSRYLVKRTGEKVFLECVQDMDHENMFWYRQDPGLGLRLIYFSYDVKMKEKGDIPEGYSVSREKKERFSLILESASTNQTSMYLCASSPAGGNQPQHFGDGTRLSIL.

The chain uses TRBV6-1 and TRBJ1-2, with 7 positions matching TRBD1. Trimming removed 1 base from V and 5 bases from J; junction bases left unmatched: 7. The germline gives CDR1 MNHNS, CDR2 SASEGT. The CDR3 runs 15 residues. The CDR3 region is CASSEGDTRGYGYTF. CDR3 coding DNA: TGTGCCAGCAGTGAAGGGGACACCAGGGGGTATGGCTACACCTTC.

The J gene is TRBJ2-7, the V gene TRBV10-2; possibly TRBD2 for D (6 bases). The CDR3 loop spans 14 amino acids. CDR1 is WSHSY and CDR2 is SAAADI in the germline V gene. The germline V and J ends were trimmed by 5 bases and 2 bases, with 13 bases remaining between them. This CDR3 reads CASSPRDSTYEQYF. CDR3 DNA: TGCGCCAGCAGTCCGAGGGACTCAACCTACGAGCAGTACTTC.

For this clone: Distinct nucleotide sequences in the sample also encode this CDR3. The gene calls are TRBV5-1 and TRBJ1-6; no firm D call. Germline V gene lookup returns CDR1 SGHRS and CDR2 YFSETQ. Trimming took off 0 bases at V and 7 bases at J, with 11 bases between the two ends. The CDR3 length is 15 residues. CDR3 bases: TGCGCCAGCAGCTTGGTTGGGCAGGCAAATTCACCCCTCCACTTT. It codes for CASSLVGQANSPLHF.

The chain uses TRBV5-1 and TRBJ1-4, with 9 nucleotides matching TRBD1. In germline, CDR1 is SGHRS, CDR2 YFSETQ. V dropped 4 bases and J dropped 8; count of bases not matched to a gene: 9. CDR3 length equals 15 residues. CDR3 nucleotide sequence: TGCGCCAGCAGCGAAACCGGGACAGGGTGGGAAAAACTGTTTTTT. Translation gives CASSETGTGWEKLFF.

Here the CDR3 DNA reads TGTGCCAGCGGGGCGGGGACTGGAAACACCATATATTTT. It codes for CASGAGTGNTIYF. This chain uses TRBV2 with TRBJ1-3; a weak D match, TRBD1 (5 bases). CDR1 SNHLY and CDR2 FYNNEI come from the germline V gene. CDR3 size: 13 residues. V shed 8 bases and J shed 2 bases, with 10 bases lying between them.

CDR3 loop: CASLLQGVESGTQYF. The CDR3 DNA reads TGTGCCAGCCTTTTACAGGGGGTTGAATCCGGGACGCAGTATTTT. The rearrangement links TRBV2 to TRBJ2-3; TRBD1 aligns across 8 bases. The V gene end was trimmed by 8 bases and the J gene end by 9 bases; junction bases not matched to a gene: 16. From germline, CDR1 is SNHLY and CDR2 FYNNEI. This CDR3 spans 15 amino acids.

V is TRBV3-1 (or the pseudogene TRBV3-2) and J is TRBJ1-1; D may be TRBD1 (6 bases). V gave up 4 bases and J gave up 1 base, with 13 bases separating them. CDR1 and CDR2 (germline): LGHDT, YNNKEL (reference sequence). The CDR3 runs 15 residues. CDR3 sequence: CASSRNPGQNTEAFF. Here the CDR3 DNA reads TGTGCCAGCAGCCGAAATCCGGGACAGAACACTGAAGCTTTCTTT.

This rearrangement joins TRBV18 to TRBJ2-1, with D maybe TRBD1 (6 bases). Trimming removed 2 bases at V and 0 bases at J, with 8 bases between. Germline values: CDR1 KGHSH, CDR2 LQKENI. The CDR3 covers 15 residues. This CDR3 reads CASSPSQGSYNEQFF. The CDR3 DNA reads as TGTGCCAGCTCACCATCACAGGGCTCCTACAATGAGCAGTTCTTC.

V gene TRBV5-1 combines with J gene TRBJ2-1, with D maybe TRBD1 (6 bases). Per the germline V gene, CDR1 is SGHRS and CDR2 is YFSETQ. V dropped 5 bases and J dropped 10 bases, with 19 bases sitting between them. The CDR3 sequence is 14 residues long. The CDR3 nucleotides are TGCGCCAGCAGATTTGGGGACCGACAGGAGGAGCAGTTCTTC. Translation gives CASRFGDRQEEQFF.

This clone has just one count. The V gene is TRBV6-6, the J gene TRBJ1-3, with D possibly TRBD1 on 5 matching bases. The V end lost 5 bases, the J end lost 2 bases, and 10 bases lay between the germline ends. The germline CDR1 and CDR2 sequences are MNHNY and SVGAGI (reference sequence). The CDR3 covers 14 residues. The CDR3 bases are TGTGCCAGCAGTCGACAGAAGACTGGAAACACCATATATTTT. Its protein product is CASSRQKTGNTIYF.

This clone was counted once. Other DNA sequences in the same sample also yield this CDR3. The CDR3 is CATSRRGDTQYF. Here the CDR3 DNA reads TGTGCCACCAGCAGAAGGGGAGATACGCAGTATTTT. The V call is TRBV15, the J call TRBJ2-3, with D possibly TRBD1 on 5 matching bases. Germline CDR1 LNHNV, CDR2 YYDKDF (reference sequence). This CDR3 is 12 amino acids long. V shed 2 bases and J shed 5 bases, with 5 bases lying between them.

This chain links TRBV19 with TRBJ1-1; D gene uncertain. The CDR3 loop spans 12 amino acids. Germline assignment: CDR1 LNHDA and CDR2 SQIVND (reference sequence). The V and J ends lost 3 bases and 11 bases respectively, with 13 bases between them. CDR3 coding DNA: TGTGCCAGTAGTATGGGCAGGCGTGGGGCTTTCTTT. Its translation: CASSMGRRGAFF.

This chain joins TRBV24-1 and TRBJ1-2; 7 bases line up with TRBD1. Germline lookup yields CDR1 KGHDR and CDR2 SFDVKD. The CDR3 runs to 15 residues. The V and J ends lost 2 bases and 7 bases, in that order; junction bases with no gene match: 9. The CDR3 region is CATSDSVQGMRGYTF. The CDR3 DNA follows: TGTGCCACCAGTGATTCTGTACAGGGGATGCGTGGCTACACCTTC.

This CDR3 reads CASSFWSGIRNEQFF. CDR3 DNA: TGTGCCAGCAGCTTCTGGTCAGGGATCCGTAATGAGCAGTTCTTC. The chain recombines TRBV5-6 with TRBJ2-1; possible D gene TRBD1, 5 bases. The CDR3 contains 15 residues. Germline V gene data show CDR1 as SGHDT and CDR2 as YYEEEE. V gave up 2 bases and J gave up 7 bases, with 16 bases separating them. The full variable domain, rest sourced from reference TRBV5-6 and TRBJ2-1, is DAGVTQSPTHLIKTRGQQVTLRCSPKSGHDTVSWYQQALGQGPQFIFQYYEEEERQRGNFPDRFSGHQFPNYSSELNVNALLLGDSALYLCASSFWSGIRNEQFFGPGTRLTVL.